This TCR beta chain was profiled in a study of blood T cell repertoires in COVID-19. Study at large: Samples taken during acute and convalescent COVID-19 were collected in the United States, Italy and Spain. T cells, B-cell-depleted T cells, or PBMCs supplied cDNA or gDNA.

V lost 4 bases to trimming and J lost 1 base, with 10 bases between them. The CDR3 is 14 residues long. The V gene's germline CDR1 is MNHEY and CDR2 SVGAGI. Per the original methods: Researchers report that nucleated cell counts were estimated from reference gene primer amplification. Clones were sequenced by immunoSEQ multiplex PCR, and TCRdb holds only the in-frame ones, with some missing. The V and J calls and clone size were taken over from that table, and D and trimming were inferred from the DNA. The sample includes roughly 200,000 clones, around 85% seen only once; the top ten take around an eighth.

The genes are TRBV6-5 and TRBJ1-1; a weak D match, TRBD1 (5 bases). The TCR originated in a man between 45 and 60 years old who had recovered from COVID-19. Sequenced: peripheral blood. CDR3 protein: CASSSEDRNTEAFF. In nucleotides, the CDR3 is TGTGCCAGCAGTTCCGAAGACAGGAACACTGAAGCTTTCTTT.